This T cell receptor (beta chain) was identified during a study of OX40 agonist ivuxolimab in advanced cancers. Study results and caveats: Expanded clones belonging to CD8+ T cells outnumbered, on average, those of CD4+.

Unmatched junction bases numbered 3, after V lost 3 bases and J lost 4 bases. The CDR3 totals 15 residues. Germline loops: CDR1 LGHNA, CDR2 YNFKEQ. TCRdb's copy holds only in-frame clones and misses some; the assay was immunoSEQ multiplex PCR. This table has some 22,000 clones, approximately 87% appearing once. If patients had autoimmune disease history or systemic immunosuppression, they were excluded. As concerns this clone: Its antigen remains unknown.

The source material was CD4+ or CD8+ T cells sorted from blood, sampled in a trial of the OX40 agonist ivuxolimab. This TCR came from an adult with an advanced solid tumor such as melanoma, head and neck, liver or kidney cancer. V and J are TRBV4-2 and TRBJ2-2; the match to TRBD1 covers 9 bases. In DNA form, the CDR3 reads TGTGCCAGCAGCCAGGGACAGGGTAGCACCGGGGAGCTGTTTTTT. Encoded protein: CASSQGQGSTGELFF.